The subject of this entry is one T cell receptor (beta chain). What it binds is unknown. The data belong to a study of cytomegalovirus exposure and HLA in healthy donors. At collection, donors were nominally healthy, but unrecorded immune exposures were probable. In the PCR, 60 Vbeta and 13 Jbeta primers were used. Profiling relied on immunoSEQ multiplex PCR, and the TCRdb table lists in-frame clones only, not all of them. Found here are 150,000 to 200,000 clones, 81% of them singletons; the top ten hold about 13%. CDR1 SGHNT and CDR2 YYREEE come from the germline V gene (reference sequence). This CDR3 is 15 amino acids long. Trimming took off 0 bases at V and 1 base at J, with 11 bases between the two ends. Broader study findings: Among donors in an Asian-associated ancestry cluster, a later analysis reportedly found fewer N-insertions than the roughly 650-donor mean. As a later analysis showed, a missense DCLRE1C variant was linked to trimming of TCR beta V- and J-genes.

The receptor was isolated from a woman between 45 and 60 years old in good health and CMV-seronegative. The sample taken for sequencing was PBMCs. The chain combines TRBV5-4 with TRBJ2-7; perhaps TRBD2 as D (7 bases). The CDR3 region is CASSLGGRGSYEQYF. In DNA, the CDR3 is TGTGCCAGCAGCTTGGGTGGGAGGGGGTCCTACGAGCAGTACTTC.